A selection of T cell receptor beta chains follows, all from one sample in a study of identical twins. TCRdb called the 5' RACE reads again in MiXCR, with one record for every CDR3 protein. Of under 400,000 distinct CDR3 sequences in the sample, about 10% were seen once. The sequencing sample was made of naive T cells sorted from blood. The receptors derive from a woman between 45 and 65 years old in good health. Both conserved end residues are part of each CDR3. The D gene is left open where the match is weak. Some rows have no size entry. The others give once, few or many, or a class for an expanded clone.

>TRBJ1-1|few|TRBV19|TRBD1
CASSIDQGQGGTEAFF
TGTGCCAGTAGTATAGATCAGGGACAGGGTGGAACTGAAGCTTTCTTT
>TRBJ2-1|few|TRBV7-3|-
CASSKSEYNEQFF
TGTGCCAGCAGCAAGAGCGAGTACAATGAGCAGTTCTTC
>TRBJ2-1|many|TRBV20-1|-
CSAIVSEQFF
TGCAGTGCTATAGTTTCCGAGCAGTTCTTC
>TRBJ2-5|few|TRBV14|-
CASSTRGTYQETQYF
TGTGCCAGCAGCACTCGGGGTACCTACCAAGAGACCCAGTACTTC
>TRBJ2-6|few|TRBV4-1|-
CASSQAPSGANVLTF
TGCGCCAGCAGCCAGGCACCCTCTGGGGCCAACGTCCTGACTTTC
>TRBJ1-1|few|TRBV7-3|-
CASSTRGDERTEAFF
TGTGCCAGCAGCACAAGGGGGGATGAGCGAACTGAAGCTTTCTTT
>TRBJ2-3|-|TRBV11-2|TRBD2
CASSFGAGVADTQYF
TGTGCCAGCAGCTTTGGTGCGGGAGTAGCAGATACGCAGTATTTT
>TRBJ1-5|-|TRBV19|-
CASSSFKGQPQHF
TGTGCCAGTAGTAGCTTCAAGGGTCAGCCCCAGCATTTT
>TRBJ2-1|-|TRBV9|-
CASHHEEAYSSYNEQFF
TGTGCCAGCCATCACGAGGAGGCGTACAGCTCCTACAATGAGCAGTTCTTC
>TRBJ2-3|few|TRBV6-2/TRBV6-3|TRBD1
CASSLDRVVDTQYF
TGTGCCAGCAGTTTGGACAGGGTGGTCGATACGCAGTATTTT
>TRBJ2-5|few|TRBV18|TRBD1
CASRQGAGETQYF
TGTGCCAGCCGACAGGGGGCAGGCGAGACCCAGTACTTC
>TRBJ2-3|few|TRBV5-1|TRBD2
CASSPTSVSDTQYF
TGCGCCAGCAGCCCCACTAGCGTTTCAGATACGCAGTATTTT
>TRBJ2-1|few|TRBV4-1|-
CASSSNHNEQFF
TGCGCCAGCAGCTCTAATCACAATGAGCAGTTCTTC
>TRBJ2-3|-|TRBV3-1|-
CASSQTGRPDTQYF
TGTGCCAGCAGCCAGACGGGAAGACCAGATACGCAGTATTTT
>TRBJ1-1|few|TRBV10-3|TRBD1
CAISRTGAPLEAFF
TGTGCCATCTCGCGGACAGGGGCCCCCCTTGAAGCTTTCTTT
>TRBJ2-1|many|TRBV11-3|-
CASSSRESSYNEQFF
TGTGCCAGCAGCTCCCGGGAGTCCTCCTACAATGAGCAGTTCTTC
>TRBJ2-1|-|TRBV20-1|-
CSQNRGTGTSYNEQFF
TGCAGCCAAAACAGGGGCACCGGGACTTCCTACAATGAGCAGTTCTTC
>TRBJ2-3|few|TRBV12-3/TRBV12-4|-
CASSPGQFTDTQYF
TGTGCCAGCAGTCCCGGACAGTTCACAGATACGCAGTATTTT
>TRBJ2-1|many|TRBV12-3/TRBV12-4|-
CASSRLGTDNEQFF
TGTGCCAGCAGTCGACTAGGAACCGACAATGAGCAGTTCTTC
>TRBJ2-3|few|TRBV6-5|TRBD2
CASSYSKREWEDTQYF
TGTGCCAGCAGTTACTCGAAGCGGGAATGGGAAGATACGCAGTATTTT
>TRBJ2-3|few|TRBV5-1|TRBD2
CASSSRTSGGPPDTQYF
TGCGCCAGCAGCTCACGGACTAGCGGGGGACCCCCAGATACGCAGTATTTT
>TRBJ2-5|many|TRBV29-1|-
CSVEDPQGRETQYF
TGCAGCGTTGAAGATCCGCAGGGACGAGAGACCCAGTACTTC
>TRBJ2-7|few|TRBV19|-
CASSGTPSEQYF
TGTGCCAGTAGTGGGACACCTTCCGAGCAGTACTTC
>TRBJ2-1|-|TRBV5-1|-
CASSLAWGSGSYNEQFF
TGCGCCAGCAGCTTGGCCTGGGGTAGTGGATCCTACAATGAGCAGTTCTTC
>TRBJ2-1|many|TRBV29-1|TRBD2
CSVEDVVGTSGPYNEQFF
TGCAGCGTTGAAGATGTAGTTGGGACTAGCGGCCCCTACAATGAGCAGTTCTTC
>TRBJ2-6|-|TRBV5-6|-
CASSFNTGTGANVLTF
TGTGCCAGCAGCTTCAATACAGGGACTGGGGCCAACGTCCTGACTTTC
>TRBJ2-7|few|TRBV9|-
CASSVEFWDEQYF
TGTGCCAGCAGCGTTGAGTTCTGGGACGAGCAGTACTTC
>TRBJ2-1|few|TRBV7-9|TRBD1
CASSLGRTGNGNEQFF
TGTGCCAGCAGCTTAGGCCGGACAGGGAACGGAAATGAGCAGTTCTTC
>TRBJ2-5|-|TRBV6-6|-
CASRGQGTQYF
TGTGCCAGCAGGGGGCAAGGGACCCAGTACTTC
>TRBJ2-1|many|TRBV11-2|-
CASSFLRGTGIEQFF
TGTGCCAGCAGCTTCTTACGTGGGACCGGGATTGAGCAGTTCTTC
>TRBJ2-3|-|TRBV20-1|TRBD2
CSASLRLAPLTDTQYF
TGCAGTGCTAGCCTGAGACTAGCGCCACTCACAGATACGCAGTATTTT
>TRBJ2-1|many|TRBV12-3/TRBV12-4|TRBD2
CASSRAGNEQFF
TGTGCCAGCAGCAGAGCGGGAAATGAGCAGTTCTTC
>TRBJ2-7|many|TRBV4-2|-
CASSQGDARSYEQYF
TGTGCCAGCAGCCAAGGAGATGCGAGGTCCTACGAGCAGTACTTC
>TRBJ2-5|many|TRBV12-3/TRBV12-4|-
CASSLQSTTSGETQYF
TGTGCCAGCAGTCTCCAGAGTACGACTAGTGGGGAGACCCAGTACTTC
>TRBJ2-3|many|TRBV24-1|-
CATSDGLTTDTQYF
TGTGCCACCAGTGACGGATTAACGACAGATACGCAGTATTTT
>TRBJ2-2|many|TRBV4-1|TRBD2
CASSQVGGRRTGELFF
TGCGCCAGCAGCCAAGTGGGGGGGAGGCGGACCGGGGAGCTGTTTTTT
>TRBJ1-1|many|TRBV2|-
CASSEAYPNEAFF
TGTGCCAGCAGTGAAGCGTATCCTAATGAAGCTTTCTTT
>TRBJ2-1|few|TRBV9|-
CASSVAMSSYNEQFF
TGTGCCAGCAGCGTAGCTATGAGCTCCTACAATGAGCAGTTCTTC
>TRBJ2-1|many|TRBV5-1|TRBD2
CASSPRGASGRLNEQFF
TGCGCCAGCAGCCCACGAGGCGCTAGCGGGAGACTTAATGAGCAGTTCTTC
>TRBJ1-1|-|TRBV9|-
CASSSYYREAFF
TGTGCCAGCAGCTCCTACTATCGGGAAGCTTTCTTT
>TRBJ2-1|-|TRBV5-1|-
CASSLGTNHEQFF
TGCGCCAGCAGCCTAGGGACAAATCACGAGCAGTTCTTC
>TRBJ1-1|-|TRBV6-5|-
CASSYISGEAFF
TGTGCCAGCAGTTACATTTCCGGTGAAGCTTTCTTT
>TRBJ2-1|-|TRBV11-1|-
CASSLDASGREQFF
TGTGCCAGCAGCTTGGATGCATCGGGTCGTGAGCAGTTCTTC
>TRBJ1-1|-|TRBV3-1|-
CASSQGQANTEAFF
TGTGCCAGCAGCCAAGGACAGGCGAACACTGAAGCTTTCTTT
>TRBJ1-2|-|TRBV5-1|TRBD1
CASSLVTDRDYGYTF
TGCGCCAGCAGCTTGGTCACCGACAGGGACTATGGCTACACCTTC
>TRBJ2-1|-|TRBV7-3|TRBD2
CASSALIVAGVGEQFF
TGTGCCAGCAGCGCTTTAATAGTAGCGGGAGTCGGTGAGCAGTTCTTC
>TRBJ2-1|few|TRBV4-1|TRBD2
CASSQGFGRFDEQFF
TGCGCCAGCAGCCAAGGTTTCGGGAGGTTTGATGAGCAGTTCTTC
>TRBJ2-1|few|TRBV29-1|-
CSVEGRTRGGNEQFF
TGCAGCGTTGAAGGTAGGACCCGCGGCGGTAATGAGCAGTTCTTC
>TRBJ2-1|few|TRBV3-1|TRBD2
CASSHRVAGAQHEQFF
TGTGCCAGCAGCCATAGGGTAGCGGGAGCTCAGCATGAGCAGTTCTTC
>TRBJ1-1|-|TRBV19|-
CASSIGGPNTEAFF
TGTGCCAGTAGTATCGGTGGTCCGAACACTGAAGCTTTCTTT
>TRBJ1-5|-|TRBV12-3/TRBV12-4|-
CASTPQHSNQPQHF
TGTGCCAGCACCCCACAGCATAGCAATCAGCCCCAGCATTTT
>TRBJ2-1|many|TRBV4-2|-
CASSQDGRALYNEQFF
TGTGCCAGCAGCCAAGATGGGCGGGCTCTATACAATGAGCAGTTCTTC
>TRBJ2-3|many|TRBV12-3/TRBV12-4|TRBD2
CASSWREGDTQYF
TGTGCCAGCAGTTGGAGGGAGGGGGATACGCAGTATTTT
>TRBJ2-5|few|TRBV20-1|-
CSARDPGVKGTQYF
TGCAGTGCTAGAGATCCCGGCGTTAAGGGGACCCAGTACTTC